A selection of T cell receptor beta chains follows, all from one sample in a study of beta chain features in type 1 diabetes. Method: immunoSEQ multiplex PCR; TCRdb's copy keeps in-frame clones and lacks some. The sample consists of approximately 250,000 clones, around 24% of them appearing once. The specimen was naive CD4+ T cells from blood. The receptor source for this set is a young woman with type 1 diabetes. Each CDR3 is given with its conserved first and last residue. A D gene is named only where the DNA matches it firmly. A clone size is listed for some rows: how often the clone was seen (once, few, many), or a class if it is expanded.

abundance: -
len: 13
d_gene: -
v_gene: TRBV18
j_gene: TRBJ1-1
CDR3aa: CASSPNGNTEAFF
CDR3nt: TGTGCCAGCTCACCAAACGGGAACACTGAAGCTTTCTTT

abundance: few
len: 14
d_gene: -
v_gene: TRBV7-2
j_gene: TRBJ1-5
CDR3aa: CASSLDVGAQPQHF
CDR3nt: TGTGCCAGCAGCTTAGATGTAGGGGCACAGCCCCAGCATTTT

abundance: few
len: 14
d_gene: -
v_gene: TRBV15
j_gene: TRBJ2-3
CDR3aa: CATSRPGARDTQYF
CDR3nt: TGTGCCACCAGCAGACCTGGAGCGCGGGATACGCAGTATTTT

abundance: few
len: 15
d_gene: -
v_gene: TRBV29-1
j_gene: TRBJ2-3
CDR3aa: CSGGRAGRKEDTQYF
CDR3nt: TGCAGCGGCGGAAGGGCAGGGAGGAAGGAAGATACGCAGTATTTT

abundance: few
len: 13
d_gene: -
v_gene: TRBV5-1
j_gene: TRBJ2-3
CDR3aa: CASSLGEPETQYF
CDR3nt: TGCGCCAGCAGCTTGGGCGAGCCCGAGACGCAGTATTTT

abundance: -
len: 11
d_gene: -
v_gene: TRBV29-1
j_gene: TRBJ2-1
CDR3aa: CSVEAPGEQFF
CDR3nt: TGCAGCGTTGAAGCTCCGGGGGAGCAGTTCTTC

abundance: -
len: 14
d_gene: -
v_gene: TRBV2
j_gene: TRBJ1-5
CDR3aa: CASSEQGMDQPQHF
CDR3nt: TGTGCCAGCAGTGAACAGGGGATGGATCAGCCCCAGCATTTT

abundance: few
len: 11
d_gene: -
v_gene: TRBV30
j_gene: TRBJ2-7
CDR3aa: CAWSGSYEQYF
CDR3nt: TGTGCCTGGAGCGGGAGCTACGAGCAGTACTTC

abundance: -
len: 13
d_gene: -
v_gene: TRBV27
j_gene: TRBJ2-3
CDR3aa: CASSLKRTDTQYF
CDR3nt: TGTGCCAGCAGTTTAAAGCGCACAGATACGCAGTATTTT

abundance: few
len: 13
d_gene: -
v_gene: TRBV11-3
j_gene: TRBJ1-1
CDR3aa: CASSLVPNTEAFF
CDR3nt: TGTGCCAGCAGCTTAGTTCCTAACACTGAAGCTTTCTTT

abundance: -
len: 13
d_gene: -
v_gene: TRBV30
j_gene: TRBJ1-3
CDR3aa: CARRGASGNTIYF
CDR3nt: TGTGCGAGGCGGGGGGCGTCTGGAAACACCATATATTTT

abundance: few
len: 13
d_gene: TRBD1
v_gene: TRBV7-9
j_gene: TRBJ1-1
CDR3aa: CASSSAGGTEAFF
CDR3nt: TGTGCCAGCAGCTCCGCAGGGGGCACTGAAGCTTTCTTT

abundance: -
len: 14
d_gene: -
v_gene: TRBV6-1
j_gene: TRBJ1-5
CDR3aa: CASKTTSLNQPQHF
CDR3nt: TGTGCCAGCAAAACGACTTCGCTCAATCAGCCCCAGCATTTT

abundance: -
len: 13
d_gene: -
v_gene: TRBV19
j_gene: TRBJ1-1
CDR3aa: CASNLRENTEAFF
CDR3nt: TGTGCCAGTAACCTCCGGGAGAACACTGAAGCTTTCTTT

abundance: -
len: 14
d_gene: TRBD1
v_gene: TRBV18
j_gene: TRBJ1-5
CDR3aa: CASSLDRDNQPQHF
CDR3nt: TGTGCCAGCTCACTCGACAGGGACAATCAGCCCCAGCATTTT

abundance: few
len: 13
d_gene: TRBD1
v_gene: TRBV29-1
j_gene: TRBJ2-7
CDR3aa: CSVGGTGSYEQYF
CDR3nt: TGCAGCGTTGGGGGGACAGGCTCCTACGAGCAGTACTTC

abundance: few
len: 15
d_gene: -
v_gene: TRBV5-4
j_gene: TRBJ2-2
CDR3aa: CASSLDRQSTGELFF
CDR3nt: TGTGCCAGCAGCTTGGACAGACAAAGCACCGGGGAGCTGTTTTTT

abundance: -
len: 15
d_gene: TRBD1
v_gene: TRBV6-6
j_gene: TRBJ1-2
CDR3aa: CASRTGLLGGYGYTF
CDR3nt: TGTGCCAGCCGGACAGGCCTCTTAGGGGGCTATGGCTACACCTTC

abundance: few
len: 13
d_gene: -
v_gene: TRBV7-9
j_gene: TRBJ1-4
CDR3aa: CASSLAGGEKLFF
CDR3nt: TGTGCCAGCAGCTTAGCCGGTGGTGAAAAACTGTTTTTT

abundance: -
len: 14
d_gene: TRBD2
v_gene: TRBV18
j_gene: TRBJ2-1
CDR3aa: CASSPGTSGNEQFF
CDR3nt: TGTGCCAGCTCACCCGGGACTAGCGGCAATGAGCAGTTCTTC

abundance: -
len: 15
d_gene: TRBD2
v_gene: TRBV7-2
j_gene: TRBJ2-7
CDR3aa: CASSYTSGRFYEQYF
CDR3nt: TGTGCCAGCAGCTACACTAGCGGGAGGTTTTACGAGCAGTACTTC

abundance: -
len: 13
d_gene: -
v_gene: TRBV30
j_gene: TRBJ2-1
CDR3aa: CAWSGGLTNEQFF
CDR3nt: TGTGCCTGGAGTGGGGGACTTACCAATGAGCAGTTCTTC

abundance: -
len: 13
d_gene: -
v_gene: TRBV7-9
j_gene: TRBJ2-7
CDR3aa: CASSLDYSYEQYF
CDR3nt: TGTGCCAGCAGCTTAGACTACTCCTACGAGCAGTACTTC

abundance: -
len: 16
d_gene: TRBD1
v_gene: TRBV29-1
j_gene: TRBJ2-5
CDR3aa: CSVDPPGQGARETQYF
CDR3nt: TGCAGCGTTGACCCCCCGGGACAGGGGGCTCGGGAGACCCAGTACTTC

abundance: few
len: 12
d_gene: -
v_gene: TRBV5-1
j_gene: TRBJ1-2
CDR3aa: CASSFQGGGYTF
CDR3nt: TGCGCCAGCAGCTTCCAGGGAGGCGGCTACACCTTC

abundance: -
len: 18
d_gene: -
v_gene: TRBV5-1
j_gene: TRBJ2-5
CDR3aa: CASSLALASARSTETQYF
CDR3nt: TGCGCCAGCAGCTTGGCCCTGGCTAGCGCTCGATCGACGGAGACCCAGTACTTC